This T cell receptor (beta chain) was recorded in a study of metastatic and nonmetastatic thyroid tumors. Study in general: Across blood and tumor or nodule tissue, repertoires from malignant and benign thyroid patients were compared with one another. Whole-study results and caveats: In both blood and tumor samples, TCR beta diversity was reported significantly higher for malignant than benign nodules.

Details on this clone: Its specificity is not known.

Thyroid surgery had not been preceded by any treatment in any patient. CDR1 and CDR2 from the germline V gene are MNHEY and SVGAGI. Deletions cut 0 bases from V and 4 bases from J, with 7 bases between. The CDR3 runs to 13 residues. Authors' analysis steps: Using the CDR3 differences seen across clinicopathological groups, the authors built a distant-metastasis classifier for papillary thyroid cancer, which was meant to discriminate distant-metastatic patients. TCRdb re-called the PCR reads with MiXCR. What appears here as the V and J calls and clone size reflects TCRdb's work, not the paper's. Here the sample spans tens of thousands of clones, approximately 12% being singletons.

Sequencing was done on a sample of blood. V and J are TRBV6-5 and TRBJ2-7, with D unclear. This TCR was sampled from a male donor with papillary thyroid cancer or a benign thyroid nodule (not recorded which). Some clones in this sample may be carry-over from other donors' samples. The CDR3 nucleotides are TGTGCCAGCAGTTACTCGAGCGAATACGAGCAGTACTTC. Encoded protein: CASSYSSEYEQYF.